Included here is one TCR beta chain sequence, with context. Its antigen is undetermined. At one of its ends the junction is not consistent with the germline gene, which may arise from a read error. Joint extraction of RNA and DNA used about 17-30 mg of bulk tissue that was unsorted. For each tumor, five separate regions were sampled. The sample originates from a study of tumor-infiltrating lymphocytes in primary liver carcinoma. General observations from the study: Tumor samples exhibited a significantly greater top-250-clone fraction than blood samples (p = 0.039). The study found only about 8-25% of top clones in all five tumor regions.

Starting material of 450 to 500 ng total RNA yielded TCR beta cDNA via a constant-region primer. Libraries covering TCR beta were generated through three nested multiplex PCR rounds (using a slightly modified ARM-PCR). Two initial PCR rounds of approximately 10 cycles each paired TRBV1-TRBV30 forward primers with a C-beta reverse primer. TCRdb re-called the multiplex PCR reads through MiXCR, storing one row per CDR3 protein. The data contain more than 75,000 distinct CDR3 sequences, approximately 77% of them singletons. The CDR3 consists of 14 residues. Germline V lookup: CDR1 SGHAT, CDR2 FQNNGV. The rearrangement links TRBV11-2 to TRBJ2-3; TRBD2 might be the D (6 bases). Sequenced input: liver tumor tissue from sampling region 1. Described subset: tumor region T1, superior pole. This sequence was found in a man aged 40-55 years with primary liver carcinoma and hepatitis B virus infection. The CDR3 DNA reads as TGTGCCAGAGGGGCACGGGAGCCCGAAGATACGAAGTTTTTT. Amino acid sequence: CARGAREPEDTKFF.